The T cell receptor (beta chain) under discussion was sequenced for a study of CD8 T cells in ankylosing spondylitis. TCRdb independently ran MiXCR on the 5' RACE reads; one entry per CDR3 protein. The profile shows about 240,000 distinct CDR3 sequences, around 7.8% of them singletons. The V segment lost 7 bases and the J segment 4 bases; nucleotides outside the gene matches: 8. The CDR3 runs to 15 residues. Input material: blood, either unsorted or a sorted T cell fraction (not recorded which). This TCR was sampled from a male donor with ankylosing spondylitis or in good health (not recorded which). The J gene is TRBJ2-2, the V gene TRBV12-3 or TRBV12-4; 8 nucleotides line up with TRBD1. The CDR3 here is CASNAGGAVTGELFF. In nucleotides, the CDR3 is TGTGCCAGCAACGCAGGGGGCGCGGTCACCGGGGAGCTGTTTTTT.